One sample yielded the 15 T cell receptor beta chains listed below, sequenced in a study of blood T cell repertoires in COVID-19. Generated by immunoSEQ multiplex PCR, the TCRdb table keeps only in-frame clones and is missing some. The sample contains fewer than 250,000 clones, 70% to 85% of which appear only once. Specimen: peripheral blood. The receptors stem from a woman in her forties or fifties with acute or convalescent COVID-19.

This clone appeared a single time. The genes are TRBV18 and TRBJ2-3; 7 nucleotides match TRBD2. V lost 2 bases, J lost 4 bases, and 12 bases stayed unmatched. Germline lookup yields CDR1 KGHSH and CDR2 LQKENI. This CDR3 comprises 17 residues. Written as DNA, the CDR3 is TGTGCCAGCTCACCATCTATGCGACTAGCCTCCCCAGATACGCAGTATTTT. Amino acids: CASSPSMRLASPDTQYF.

V gene TRBV19 combines with J gene TRBJ2-7, with D perhaps TRBD2 (5 bases). This CDR3 is 14 amino acids long. V lost 1 base to trimming and J lost 3 bases, with 10 bases between them. CDR1 and CDR2 (germline): LNHDA, SQIVND (reference sequence). CDR3 loop: CASSIVVGSYEQYF. The CDR3 bases are TGTGCCAGTAGTATAGTGGTAGGGAGCTACGAGCAGTACTTC.

J is TRBJ2-5 and V is TRBV18; TRBD1 matches 8 bases. Per the germline V gene, CDR1 is KGHSH and CDR2 is LQKENI. The CDR3 sequence is 15 residues long. V lost 3 bases and J lost 5; bases outside the gene matches: 8. CDR3 DNA: TGTGCCAGCTCACCTGGGACAGGTCTTGGGGAGACCCAGTACTTC. Translated: CASSPGTGLGETQYF.

The V gene is TRBV28, the J gene TRBJ1-2; D unclear. With 2 bases removed from V and 6 bases from J, the gap between germline ends came to 16 bases. This CDR3 has 15 amino acids. Germline V lookup: CDR1 MDHEN, CDR2 SYDVKM. Written as DNA, the CDR3 is TGTGCCAGCAGTTTAGAGGCCGCGGGTCTGGATGGCTACACCTTC. It translates to CASSLEAAGLDGYTF.

The chain couples TRBV5-1 to TRBJ1-4; the match to TRBD1 covers 7 bases. J was trimmed by 4 bases and V by 0 bases; bases with no gene match: 3. Germline lookup yields CDR1 SGHRS and CDR2 YFSETQ. The CDR3 runs 15 residues. The CDR3 DNA follows: TGCGCCAGCAGCTTGGCAGGGACAGATAATGAAAAACTGTTTTTT. Its translation is CASSLAGTDNEKLFF.

J is TRBJ2-7 and V is TRBV28; TRBD2 matches 9 bases. Trimming cost V 6 bases and J 1 base; bases outside gene matches: 7. Germline CDR1 and CDR2: MDHEN and SYDVKM. There are 15 residues in the CDR3. For the CDR3, the DNA is TGTGCCAGCAGCCTTAGCGGGAGCTGGTCCTACGAGCAGTACTTC. This codes for CASSLSGSWSYEQYF. Drawing the rest from reference TRBV28 and TRBJ2-7, the complete variable domain is DVKVTQSSRYLVKRTGEKVFLECVQDMDHENMFWYRQDPGLGLRLIYFSYDVKMKEKGDIPEGYSVSREKKERFSLILESASTNQTSMYLCASSLSGSWSYEQYFGPGTRLTVT.

This clone was observed a handful of times. The V and J genes are TRBV4-3 and TRBJ1-1; D is ambiguous. V gave up 0 bases and J gave up 4 bases, with 12 bases separating them. Germline V gives CDR1 LGHNA, CDR2 YSLEER. The CDR3 runs 15 residues. The CDR3 bases are TGCGCCAGCAGCCAAGAACCCGGACGGGGCACTGAAGCTTTCTTT. Its translation: CASSQEPGRGTEAFF.

J is TRBJ1-4 and V is TRBV19, with 9 bases fitting TRBD1. This CDR3 has 14 residues. The V segment lost 8 bases and the J segment 8 bases; nucleotides outside the gene matches: 9. Germline assignment: CDR1 LNHDA and CDR2 SQIVND (reference sequence). CDR3 sequence reads: CASHTGGLEEKLFF. In DNA form, the CDR3 reads TGTGCCAGTCATACAGGGGGCTTAGAGGAAAAACTGTTTTTT.

J is TRBJ2-1 and V is TRBV5-6, with 9 bases identical to TRBD2. The J segment lost 4 bases and the V segment lost 4 bases, leaving 9 bases of the junction unmatched. Germline lookup yields CDR1 SGHDT and CDR2 YYEEEE. The CDR3 extends over 16 amino acids. CDR3 nucleotides: TGTGCCAGCAGCCTACCCGGGACTAGCTCATACAATGAGCAGTTCTTC. This sequence encodes CASSLPGTSSYNEQFF.

This sequence joins TRBV9 and TRBJ2-1, with 10 bases identical to TRBD1. The CDR3 is made up of 18 amino acids. Per the germline V gene, CDR1 is SGDLS and CDR2 is YYNGEE. Trimming at V came to 3 bases and at J to 3 bases, leaving 12 bases not matched to a gene. CDR3 protein: CASSAEGGGDRGYNEQFF. CDR3 coding DNA: TGTGCCAGCAGCGCCGAAGGGGGAGGGGACAGGGGCTACAATGAGCAGTTCTTC.

J is TRBJ2-3 and V is TRBV24-1; a possible D gene is TRBD2 (5 bases). The germline gives CDR1 KGHDR, CDR2 SFDVKD. With 9 bases removed from V and 2 bases from J, the gap between germline ends came to 14 bases. This CDR3 has 14 amino acids. The CDR3: CATSGLGITDTQYF. CDR3 in DNA: TGTGCCACCTCTGGACTCGGAATCACAGATACGCAGTATTTT.

This sequence joins TRBV28 and TRBJ2-7, with D possibly matching TRBD2 (5 bases). CDR3 size: 15 residues. V was clipped by 7 bases and J by 2 bases, with 18 bases between them. From germline, CDR1 is MDHEN and CDR2 SYDVKM. CDR3 in DNA: TGTGCCAGCACCGCCACGGAGGTTTTTACCTACGAGCAGTACTTC. Its translation is CASTATEVFTYEQYF.

This sequence joins TRBV5-1 and TRBJ1-1; possibly TRBD1 for D (5 bases). The ends were cut back, 5 bases at V and 3 bases at J, with 14 bases in the middle. Germline V gives CDR1 SGHRS, CDR2 YFSETQ. This CDR3 is 14 amino acids long. CDR3 in amino acids: CASSKVIGDTEAFF. The DNA for the CDR3 is TGCGCCAGCAGTAAGGTTATAGGGGACACTGAAGCTTTCTTT.

This clone was detected once. The chain employs TRBV28 and TRBJ1-1, with D unclear. Germline lookup yields CDR1 MDHEN and CDR2 SYDVKM. V lost 2 bases, J lost 4 bases, and 11 bases lay in between. The CDR3 has 14 amino acids. CDR3 sequence: CASSLIVGSTEAFF. The DNA of the CDR3 is TGTGCCAGCAGTTTAATAGTCGGGAGCACTGAAGCTTTCTTT.

The chain is built from TRBV4-2 and TRBJ2-1, with 9 bases aligning to TRBD2. The germline V gene has CDR1 LGHNA and CDR2 YNFKEQ. This CDR3 region has 19 residues. V lost 0 bases, J lost 9 bases, and 18 bases stayed unmatched. The CDR3 region is CASSQDDRRGGSQEGEQFF. The CDR3 nucleotides read TGTGCCAGCAGCCAAGATGATAGGCGGGGGGGTTCCCAAGAGGGTGAGCAGTTCTTC.